This T cell receptor beta chain derives from a study of OX40 agonist ivuxolimab in advanced cancers. Study-level information: Patients were roughly 87% male with ages about 23 to 80, mean approximately 58.

Baseline, cycle 4 day 1, and cycle 7 day 1 were the blood sampling points. V was cut by 4 bases and J by 7 bases, with 20 bases left in between. The CDR3 runs 17 residues. CDR1 and CDR2 (germline): ENHRY, SYGVKD. Assay used: immunoSEQ multiplex PCR; TCRdb lists only in-frame clones, some missing. The sample consists of 15,000 to 20,000 clones, roughly 90% of them appearing once. The rearrangement uses TRBV10-3 and TRBJ1-6; D uncertain. This TCR derives from an adult with an advanced solid tumor such as melanoma, head and neck, liver or kidney cancer. This specimen consisted of CD4+ or CD8+ T cells sorted from blood, obtained in a trial of the OX40 agonist ivuxolimab. CDR3 amino acids: CAISAADGGPGNSPLHF. CDR3 in DNA: TGTGCCATCAGTGCGGCCGATGGAGGTCCCGGGAATTCACCCCTCCACTTT.